This T cell receptor beta chain was documented in a study of blood T cell repertoires in COVID-19. Study-level background: Specimens from acute and convalescent COVID-19 originated in the United States, Italy and Spain.

TCRdb keeps only in-frame clones here, not all; method: immunoSEQ multiplex PCR. The table shows fewer than 140,000 clones, with over 65% occurring only once. The V gene lost 5 bases and the J gene lost 2 bases, with 13 bases spanning the gap. The germline V gene encodes CDR1 SGHTA and CDR2 FQGNSA. The CDR3 covers 16 residues. Patients at the Seattle site were enrolled during active infection and followed longitudinally. The sequenced sample consisted of peripheral blood. The chain combines TRBV7-2 with TRBJ1-6; D not certain. This clonotype was obtained from a man aged 80 or over with COVID-19, enrolled during active disease. This chain's CDR3 is CASSTKVGAYNSPLHF. The CDR3 DNA reads TGTGCCAGCAGCACAAAGGTTGGAGCCTATAATTCACCCCTCCACTTT.